These 9 T cell receptor beta chains were sequenced from one sample in a study of cytomegalovirus exposure and HLA in healthy donors. It was with 60 Vbeta and 13 Jbeta primers that the PCR ran. Sequenced by immunoSEQ multiplex PCR; TCRdb stores in-frame clones only, minus some. The data hold over 100,000 clones, with 69% observed a single time. Sequenced input: PBMCs. These receptors were obtained from a woman in her seventies in good health and CMV-seropositive.

This chain connects TRBV18 to TRBJ1-2, with 10 bases lining up with TRBD1. CDR3 length equals 14 residues. Trimming cost V 6 bases and J 2 bases; bases outside gene matches: 3. Germline-derived CDR1 and CDR2 are KGHSH and LQKENI. In DNA, the CDR3 is TGTGCCAGCTCCCCGACAGGGGGCAACTATGGCTACACCTTC. The encoded protein is CASSPTGGNYGYTF. The full variable domain, its missing parts supplied by reference TRBV18 and TRBJ1-2, is NAGVMQNPRHLVRRRGQEARLRCSPMKGHSHVYWYRQLPEEGLKFMVYLQKENIIDESGMPKERFSAEFPKEGPSILRIQQVVRGDSAAYFCASSPTGGNYGYTFGSGTRLTVV.

This clone was counted only a few times. CDR3 nucleotides: TGTGCCAGCTCAATCCGACAGGACTATGGCTACACCTTC. This codes for CASSIRQDYGYTF. The chain employs TRBV18 and TRBJ1-2; possible D gene TRBD1, 6 bases. The CDR3 spans 13 residues. The V end was cut by 5 bases, the J end by 3 bases, with 10 bases between. Per the germline V gene, CDR1 is KGHSH and CDR2 is LQKENI.

This chain links TRBV19 with TRBJ2-1; the match to TRBD2 covers 9 bases. CDR1 and CDR2 (germline): LNHDA, SQIVND (reference sequence). This CDR3 contains 14 residues. Trimming cost V 3 bases and J 14 bases; bases outside gene matches: 11. DNA for the CDR3: TGTGCCAGTAGTATCGTTAGCGGGGGCCCGGGGGAGTTCTTC. Its translation: CASSIVSGGPGEFF.

This chain joins TRBV30 and TRBJ1-1; no reliable D call. The CDR3 has 13 residues. Germline assignment: CDR1 GTSNPN and CDR2 SVGIG (reference sequence). Trimming pared 2 bases from V and 2 bases from J, leaving 9 bases between. The CDR3 nucleotides are TGTGCCTGGAGTCCCTCCGGTAACACTGAAGCTTTCTTT. Residues: CAWSPSGNTEAFF.

This sequence joins TRBV7-7 and TRBJ2-2; 11 bases fit TRBD1. The CDR3 totals 19 residues. V dropped 2 bases and J dropped 6; count of bases not matched to a gene: 14. Looked up from germline, CDR1 is SSHAT and CDR2 is FNYEAQ (reference sequence). The CDR3 region is CASSLRTWMGQGVSGELFF. For the CDR3, the DNA is TGTGCCAGCAGCTTACGGACCTGGATGGGACAGGGGGTGTCCGGGGAGCTGTTTTTT.

This chain's CDR3 is CASSSGGAVNEQFF. DNA for the CDR3: TGTGCCAGCAGTTCCGGGGGGGCGGTGAATGAGCAGTTCTTC. J is TRBJ2-1 and V is TRBV4-2; 8 nucleotides align to TRBD2. Germline values: CDR1 LGHNA, CDR2 YNFKEQ. Unmatched junction bases numbered 8, after V lost 6 bases and J lost 7 bases. This CDR3 has 14 amino acids.

This rearrangement joins TRBV6-6 to TRBJ1-5; D gene uncertain. Trimming took off 4 bases at V and 3 bases at J, with 4 bases between the two ends. CDR1 and CDR2 (germline): MNHNY, SVGAGI (reference sequence). The CDR3 is 12 amino acids. The CDR3 sequence is CASSSINQPQHF. In DNA, the CDR3 is TGTGCCAGCAGTTCCATCAATCAGCCCCAGCATTTT.

The chain employs TRBV5-6 and TRBJ2-5, with TRBD1 matching 8 bases. This CDR3 spans 17 amino acids. Germline V CDR1 and CDR2: SGHDT, YYEEEE. Trimming removed 4 bases from V and 1 base from J; junction bases left unmatched: 12. CDR3 loop: CASSIYRDRPSQETQYF. CDR3 in DNA: TGTGCCAGCAGCATTTACCGGGACAGGCCATCCCAAGAGACCCAGTACTTC.

The gene calls are TRBV9 and TRBJ2-1, with D tentatively TRBD2 (5 bases). CDR1 is SGDLS, CDR2 YYNGEE, per germline. The CDR3 length is 16 residues. The V gene lost 3 bases and the J gene lost 0 bases, with 13 bases spanning the gap. CDR3 amino acids: CASSASSRSSYNEQFF. The CDR3 bases are TGTGCCAGCAGCGCCTCTAGCAGGAGCTCCTACAATGAGCAGTTCTTC.